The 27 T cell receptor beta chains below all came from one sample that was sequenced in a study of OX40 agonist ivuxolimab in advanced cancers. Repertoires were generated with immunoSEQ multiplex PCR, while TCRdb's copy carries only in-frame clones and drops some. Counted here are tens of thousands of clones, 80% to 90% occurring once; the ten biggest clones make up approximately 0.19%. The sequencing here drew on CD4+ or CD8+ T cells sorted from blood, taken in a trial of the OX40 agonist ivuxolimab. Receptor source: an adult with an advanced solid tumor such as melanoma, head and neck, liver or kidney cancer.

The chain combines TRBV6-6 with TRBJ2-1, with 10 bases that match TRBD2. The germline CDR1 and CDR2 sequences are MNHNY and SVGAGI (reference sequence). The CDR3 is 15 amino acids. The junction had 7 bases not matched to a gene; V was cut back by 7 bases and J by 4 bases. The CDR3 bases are TGTGCCAGCATGATAGCGGGAGGAGGGTACAATGAGCAGTTCTTC. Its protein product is CASMIAGGGYNEQFF.

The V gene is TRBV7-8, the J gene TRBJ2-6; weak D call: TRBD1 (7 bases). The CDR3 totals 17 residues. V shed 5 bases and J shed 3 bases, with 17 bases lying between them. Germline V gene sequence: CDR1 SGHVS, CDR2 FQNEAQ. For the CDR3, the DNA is TGTGCCAGCAGCCGCCAGGGGGGCGCAGGTGGGGCCAACGTCCTGACTTTC. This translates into CASSRQGGAGGANVLTF.

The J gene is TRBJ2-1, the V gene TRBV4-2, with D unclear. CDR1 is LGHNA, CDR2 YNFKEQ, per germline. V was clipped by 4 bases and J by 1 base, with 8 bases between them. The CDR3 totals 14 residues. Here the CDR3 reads CASSRGTSYNEQFF. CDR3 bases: TGTGCCAGCAGCCGAGGCACTTCCTACAATGAGCAGTTCTTC.

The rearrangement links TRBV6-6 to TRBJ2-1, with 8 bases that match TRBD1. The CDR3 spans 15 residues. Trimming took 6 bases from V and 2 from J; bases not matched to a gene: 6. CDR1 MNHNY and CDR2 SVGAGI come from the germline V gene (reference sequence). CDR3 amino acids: CASSPDRGAYNEQFF. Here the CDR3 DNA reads TGTGCCAGCAGCCCTGACAGGGGAGCCTACAATGAGCAGTTCTTC.

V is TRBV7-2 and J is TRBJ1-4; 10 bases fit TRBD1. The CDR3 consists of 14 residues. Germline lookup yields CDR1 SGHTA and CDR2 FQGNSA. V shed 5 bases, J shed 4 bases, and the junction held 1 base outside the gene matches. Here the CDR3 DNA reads TGTGCCAGCAGCCGGGACAGGGGTAATGAAAAACTGTTTTTT. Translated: CASSRDRGNEKLFF.

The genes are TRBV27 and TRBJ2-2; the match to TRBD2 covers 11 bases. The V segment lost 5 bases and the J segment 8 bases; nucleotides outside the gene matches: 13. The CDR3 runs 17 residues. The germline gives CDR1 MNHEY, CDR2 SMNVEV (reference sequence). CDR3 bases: TGTGCCAGCAGTACCACACGCCTAGCGGGAGGATTGGGGGAGCTGTTTTTT. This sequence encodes CASSTTRLAGGLGELFF.

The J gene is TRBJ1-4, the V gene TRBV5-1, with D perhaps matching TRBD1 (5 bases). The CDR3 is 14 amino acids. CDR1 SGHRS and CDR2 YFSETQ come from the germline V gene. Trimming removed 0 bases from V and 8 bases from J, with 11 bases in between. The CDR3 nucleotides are TGCGCCAGCAGCTTGGGGGGCGGTGCGGAAAAACTGTTTTTT. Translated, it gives CASSLGGGAEKLFF.

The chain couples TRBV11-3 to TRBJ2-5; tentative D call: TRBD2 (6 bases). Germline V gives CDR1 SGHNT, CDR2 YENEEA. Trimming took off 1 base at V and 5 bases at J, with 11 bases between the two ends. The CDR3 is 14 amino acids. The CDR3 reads CASSLGGEPETQYF. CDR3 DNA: TGTGCCAGCAGCTTAGGGGGGGAGCCGGAGACCCAGTACTTC.

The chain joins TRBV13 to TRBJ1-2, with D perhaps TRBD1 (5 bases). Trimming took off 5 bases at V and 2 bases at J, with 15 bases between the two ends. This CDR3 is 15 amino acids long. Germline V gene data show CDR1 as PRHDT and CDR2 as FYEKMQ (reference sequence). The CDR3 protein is CASSPRDLPNYGYTF. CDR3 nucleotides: TGTGCCAGCAGCCCCAGGGACTTGCCCAACTATGGCTACACCTTC.

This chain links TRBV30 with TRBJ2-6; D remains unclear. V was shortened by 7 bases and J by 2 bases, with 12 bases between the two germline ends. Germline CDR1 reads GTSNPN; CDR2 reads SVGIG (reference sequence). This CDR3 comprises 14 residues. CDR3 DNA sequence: TGTGCCTCTCAGGTGGGAACTGGGGCCAACGTCCTGACTTTC. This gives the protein CASQVGTGANVLTF.

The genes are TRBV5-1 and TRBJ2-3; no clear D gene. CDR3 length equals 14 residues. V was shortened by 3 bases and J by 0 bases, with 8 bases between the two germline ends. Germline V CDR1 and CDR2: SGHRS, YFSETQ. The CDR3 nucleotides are TGCGCCAGCAGCTCGACTGGAAGCACAGATACGCAGTATTTT. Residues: CASSSTGSTDTQYF.

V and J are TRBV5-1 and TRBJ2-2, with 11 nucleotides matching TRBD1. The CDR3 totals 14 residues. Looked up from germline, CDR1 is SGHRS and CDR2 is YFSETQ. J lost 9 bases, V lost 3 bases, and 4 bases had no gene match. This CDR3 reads CASSWTGGNRELFF. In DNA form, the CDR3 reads TGCGCCAGCAGCTGGACAGGGGGCAATCGGGAGCTGTTTTTT.

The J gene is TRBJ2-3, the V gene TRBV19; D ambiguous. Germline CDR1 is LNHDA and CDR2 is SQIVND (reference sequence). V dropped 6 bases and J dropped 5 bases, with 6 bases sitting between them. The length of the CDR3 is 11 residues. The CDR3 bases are TGTGCCAGTAGAGGGATAGATACGCAGTATTTT. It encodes CASRGIDTQYF.

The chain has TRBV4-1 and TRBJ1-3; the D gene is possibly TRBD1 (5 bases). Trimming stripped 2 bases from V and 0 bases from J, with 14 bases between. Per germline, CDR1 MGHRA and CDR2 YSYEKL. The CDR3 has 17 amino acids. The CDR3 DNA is TGCGCCAGCAGCCAACGTTGGGACCGGCTCTCTGGAAACACCATATATTTT. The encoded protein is CASSQRWDRLSGNTIYF.

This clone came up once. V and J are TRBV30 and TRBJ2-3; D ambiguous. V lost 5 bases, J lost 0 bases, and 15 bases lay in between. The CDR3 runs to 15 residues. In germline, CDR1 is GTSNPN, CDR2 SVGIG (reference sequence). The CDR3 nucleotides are TGTGCCTGGTTCGGCTCAGAACGGAGCACAGATACGCAGTATTTT. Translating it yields CAWFGSERSTDTQYF.

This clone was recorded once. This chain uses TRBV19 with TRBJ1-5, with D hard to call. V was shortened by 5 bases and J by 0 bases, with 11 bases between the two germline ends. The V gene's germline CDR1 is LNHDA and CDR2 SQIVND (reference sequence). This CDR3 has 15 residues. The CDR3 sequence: CASSLIASSNQPQHF. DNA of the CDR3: TGTGCCAGTAGTTTAATAGCGAGTAGCAATCAGCCCCAGCATTTT.

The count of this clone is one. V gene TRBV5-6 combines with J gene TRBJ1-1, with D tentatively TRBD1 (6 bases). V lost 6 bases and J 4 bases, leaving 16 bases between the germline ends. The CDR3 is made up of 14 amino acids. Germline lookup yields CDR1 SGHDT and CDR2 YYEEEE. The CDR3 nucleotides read TGTGCCAGCATTGCGGGGGGCTGGGGCACTGAAGCTTTCTTT. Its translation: CASIAGGWGTEAFF.

The CDR3 coding sequence is TGTGCCAGCAGCGCTCAAAATTCACCCCTCCACTTT. Its protein is CASSAQNSPLHF. The V gene is TRBV7-3, the J gene TRBJ1-6; D not certain. This CDR3 has 12 amino acids. Germline V gene data show CDR1 as SGHTA and CDR2 as FQGTGA. The ends were cut back, 5 bases at V and 7 bases at J, with 6 bases in the middle.

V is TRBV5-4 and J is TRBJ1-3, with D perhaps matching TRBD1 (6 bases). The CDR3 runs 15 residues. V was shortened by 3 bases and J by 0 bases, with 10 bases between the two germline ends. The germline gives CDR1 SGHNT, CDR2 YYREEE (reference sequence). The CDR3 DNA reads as TGTGCCAGCAGCTCGCCGACAGGCTCTGGAAACACCATATATTTT. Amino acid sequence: CASSSPTGSGNTIYF.

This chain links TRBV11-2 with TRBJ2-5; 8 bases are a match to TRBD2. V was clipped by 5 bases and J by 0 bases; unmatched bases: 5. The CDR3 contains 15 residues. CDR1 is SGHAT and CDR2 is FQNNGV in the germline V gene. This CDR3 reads CASSDQRGYQETQYF. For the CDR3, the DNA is TGTGCCAGCAGCGATCAGCGGGGGTACCAAGAGACCCAGTACTTC.

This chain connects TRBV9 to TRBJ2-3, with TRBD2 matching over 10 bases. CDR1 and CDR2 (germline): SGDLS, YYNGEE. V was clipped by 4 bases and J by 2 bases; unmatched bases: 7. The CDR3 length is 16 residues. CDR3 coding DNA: TGTGCCAGCAGCTTCTATAGCGGGAGGCCCACAGATACGCAGTATTTT. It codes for CASSFYSGRPTDTQYF.

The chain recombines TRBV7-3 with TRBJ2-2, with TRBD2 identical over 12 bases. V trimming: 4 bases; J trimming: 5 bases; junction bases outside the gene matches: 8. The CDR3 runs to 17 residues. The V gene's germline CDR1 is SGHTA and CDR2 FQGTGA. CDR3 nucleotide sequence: TGTGCCAGCAGCTCCTCTAGCGGGAGGGCGCGGACCGGGGAGCTGTTTTTT. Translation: CASSSSSGRARTGELFF.

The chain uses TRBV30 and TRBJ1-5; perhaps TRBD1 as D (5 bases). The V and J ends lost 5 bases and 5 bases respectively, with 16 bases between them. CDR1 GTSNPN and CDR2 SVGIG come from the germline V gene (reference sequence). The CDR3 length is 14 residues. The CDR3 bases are TGTGCCTGGGGGGACCGGGAACCTTATCAGCCCCAGCATTTT. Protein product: CAWGDREPYQPQHF. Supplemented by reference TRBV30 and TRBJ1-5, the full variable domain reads SQTIHQWPATLVQPVGSPLSLECTVEGTSNPNLYWYRQAAGRGLQLLFYSVGIGQISSEVPQNLSASRPQDRQFILSSKKLLLSDSGFYLCAWGDREPYQPQHFGDGTRLSIL.

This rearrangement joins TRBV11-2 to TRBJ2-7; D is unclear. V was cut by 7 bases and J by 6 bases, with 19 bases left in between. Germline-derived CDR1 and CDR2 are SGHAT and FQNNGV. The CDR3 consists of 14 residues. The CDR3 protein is CASTTQPGPSEQYV. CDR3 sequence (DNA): TGTGCCAGCACGACGCAGCCGGGCCCCTCCGAGCAGTACGTC.

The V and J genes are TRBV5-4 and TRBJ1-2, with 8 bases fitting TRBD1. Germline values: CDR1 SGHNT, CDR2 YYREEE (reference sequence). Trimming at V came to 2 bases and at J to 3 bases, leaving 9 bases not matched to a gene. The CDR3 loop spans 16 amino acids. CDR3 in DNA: TGTGCCAGCAGCTTCGGAGGACAGGGAGTATACTATGGCTACACCTTC. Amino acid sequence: CASSFGGQGVYYGYTF.

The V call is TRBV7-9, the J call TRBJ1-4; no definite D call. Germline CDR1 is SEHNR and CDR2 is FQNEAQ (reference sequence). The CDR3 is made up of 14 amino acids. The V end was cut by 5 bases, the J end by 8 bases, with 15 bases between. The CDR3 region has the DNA TGTGCCAGCAGCAGACGGGCCGGGCTCGAAAAACTGTTTTTT. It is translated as CASSRRAGLEKLFF.

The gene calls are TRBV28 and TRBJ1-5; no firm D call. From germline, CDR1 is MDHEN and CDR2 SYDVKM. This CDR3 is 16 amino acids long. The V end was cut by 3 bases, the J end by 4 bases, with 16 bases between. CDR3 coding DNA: TGTGCCAGCAGTTTTTTCGGAGGCTCCCCTAATCAGCCCCAGCATTTT. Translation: CASSFFGGSPNQPQHF.